This T cell receptor (beta chain) was sequenced in a study of T cell responses to AZD1222 COVID-19 vaccine. TCRdb's table, derived via immunoSEQ multiplex PCR, lists solely in-frame clones and lacks some. The sample lists under 150,000 clones; about 90% were seen once. By sample fraction, this clone is medium-sized (0.01 to 0.1%). V lost 3 bases and J lost 2; bases outside the gene matches: 1. Germline assignment: CDR1 SGHDN and CDR2 FVKESK. CDR3 length equals 13 residues. The chain links TRBV14 to TRBJ2-7, with 7 bases aligning to TRBD2. Here the sequenced sample was peripheral blood, taken on day 0 of AZD1222 vaccination. This TCR was sampled from an adult in good health. CDR3 loop: CASSHRGAYEQYF. For the CDR3, the DNA is TGTGCCAGCAGCCATCGGGGGGCCTACGAGCAGTACTTC.